The TCR beta chain described here comes from a study of OX40 agonist ivuxolimab in advanced cancers. Whole-study context: Patients took ivuxolimab, an agonistic anti-OX40 (CD134) antibody.

Profiling relied on immunoSEQ multiplex PCR, and the TCRdb table lists in-frame clones only, not all of them. Of under 80,000 clones in the sample, about 90% are singletons; the top ten hold about 2.1%. V lost 1 base to trimming and J lost 2 bases; unmatched junction nucleotides: 2. This CDR3 comprises 16 residues. Per germline, CDR1 LGHNA and CDR2 YNFKEQ. V is TRBV4-2 and J is TRBJ2-2, with 9 bases aligning to TRBD1. This clonotype was obtained from an adult with an advanced solid tumor such as melanoma, head and neck, liver or kidney cancer. Sample: CD4+ or CD8+ T cells sorted from blood, taken in a trial of the OX40 agonist ivuxolimab. In DNA form, the CDR3 reads TGTGCCAGCAGCCAAGGACAGGGGGTTAACACCGGGGAGCTGTTTTTT. Its translation: CASSQGQGVNTGELFF.